This T cell receptor (beta chain) is from a study of early T cells in non-severe SARS-CoV-2 infection. Study-wide context: Chains stayed unpaired after sequencing of bulk RNA from unsorted whole blood.

Tagging with unique molecular identifiers was applied to individual cDNA molecules. In TCRdb, the 5' RACE reads were re-called with MiXCR into one record per CDR3 protein. The sample includes tens of thousands of distinct CDR3 sequences, around 14% of them seen just once. Germline assignment: CDR1 KGHDR and CDR2 SFDVKD. The CDR3 runs to 16 residues. The ends lost 2 bases at V and 9 bases at J; junction bases unmatched: 9. This clonotype was recorded a few times. Sequenced material: whole blood. J is TRBJ2-1 and V is TRBV24-1; 10 nucleotides match TRBD1. This sequence was found in an adult who was a healthcare worker with PCR-confirmed SARS-CoV-2 infection or an uninfected control (not recorded which). Written as DNA, the CDR3 is TGTGCCACCAGTGATTCAACTGGGACAGGGGCTGTTGAGCAGTTCTTC. This translates into CATSDSTGTGAVEQFF.